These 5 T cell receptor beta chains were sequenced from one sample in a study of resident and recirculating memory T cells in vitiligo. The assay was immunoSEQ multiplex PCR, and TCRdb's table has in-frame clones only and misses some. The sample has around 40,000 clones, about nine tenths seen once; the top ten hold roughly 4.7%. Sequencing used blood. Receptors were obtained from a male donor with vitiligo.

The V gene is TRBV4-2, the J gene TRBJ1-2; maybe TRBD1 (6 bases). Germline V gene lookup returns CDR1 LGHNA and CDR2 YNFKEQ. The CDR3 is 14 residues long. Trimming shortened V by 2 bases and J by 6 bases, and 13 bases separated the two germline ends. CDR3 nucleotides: TGTGCCAGCAGCCAAAGACAGGAAGGCCATGGCTACACCTTC. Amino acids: CASSQRQEGHGYTF.

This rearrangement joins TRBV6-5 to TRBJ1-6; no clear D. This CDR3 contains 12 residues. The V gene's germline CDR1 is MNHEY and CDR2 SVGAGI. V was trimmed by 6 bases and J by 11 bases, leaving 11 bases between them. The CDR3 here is CASREGMAPLHF. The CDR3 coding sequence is TGTGCCAGCAGGGAGGGTATGGCACCCCTCCACTTT.

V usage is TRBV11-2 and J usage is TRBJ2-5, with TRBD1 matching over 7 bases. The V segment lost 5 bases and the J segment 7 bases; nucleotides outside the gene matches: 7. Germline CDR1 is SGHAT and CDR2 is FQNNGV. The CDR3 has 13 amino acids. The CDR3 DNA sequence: TGTGCCAGCAGCCTGGGACAGTCGGGGACCCAGTACTTC. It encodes CASSLGQSGTQYF.

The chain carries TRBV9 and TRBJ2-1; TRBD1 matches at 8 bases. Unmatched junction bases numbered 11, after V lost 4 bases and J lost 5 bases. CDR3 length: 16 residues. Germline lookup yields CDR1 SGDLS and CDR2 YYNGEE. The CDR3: CASSPSSGTGHNEQFF. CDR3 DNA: TGTGCCAGCAGCCCCTCGTCCGGGACAGGCCACAATGAGCAGTTCTTC.

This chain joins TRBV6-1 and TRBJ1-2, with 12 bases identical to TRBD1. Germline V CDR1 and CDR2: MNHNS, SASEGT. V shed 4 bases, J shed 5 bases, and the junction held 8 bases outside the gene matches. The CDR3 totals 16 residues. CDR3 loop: CASSAGTGGIRYGYTF. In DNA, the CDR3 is TGTGCCAGCAGTGCCGGGACAGGGGGCATTAGGTATGGCTACACCTTC.